These 18 T cell receptor beta chains were all obtained from the same sample, sequenced in a study of blood T cells in healthy people across ages. Together with a sample-barcoded 5' primer, a J-beta primer mix was included in a second PCR lasting about 6 to 12 cycles. TCRdb passed the 5' RACE reads through MiXCR, listing each CDR3 protein once. This sample carries 1.5 million to 2 million distinct CDR3 sequences, about 31% of them seen once, and the ten largest clones take over 9%. The material sequenced was blood. These receptors were obtained from a young woman in good health.

This sequence joins TRBV20-1 and TRBJ2-4; D perhaps matches TRBD2 (6 bases). The J call is doubtful: the DNA matches TRBJ2-7 better. The length of the CDR3 is 12 residues. The germline gives CDR1 DFQATT, CDR2 SNEGSKA (reference sequence). The CDR3 protein is CSASAGPYEQYF. The CDR3 nucleotides read TGCAGTGCTAGTGCGGGACCTTACGAGCAGTACTTC.

With regard to this clonotype: The junction differs from germline at one of its ends, possibly a read error. This chain connects TRBV25-1 to TRBJ1-2; 9 positions agree with TRBD1. Germline CDR1 is MGHDK and CDR2 is SYGVNS. This CDR3 is 17 amino acids long. The CDR3 reads CASSDRGQGSPLYGDTF. The CDR3 nucleotides read TGTGCCAGCAGTGACCGGGGACAGGGATCCCCTCTCTATGGCGACACCTTC.

The chain links TRBV6-2 or TRBV6-3 to TRBJ2-7; 9 nucleotides line up with TRBD2. CDR3 size: 14 residues. Looked up from germline, CDR1 is MNHEY and CDR2 is SVGEGT. J gave up 5 bases and V 7 bases, and 9 bases lay outside the gene matches. In DNA form, the CDR3 reads TGTGCCAGCACAATAGCGGGAGAGGCCCACGAGCAGTACTTC. This sequence encodes CASTIAGEAHEQYF.

The chain uses TRBV27 and TRBJ2-7; D gene uncertain. Germline V gene lookup returns CDR1 MNHEY and CDR2 SMNVEV (reference sequence). The CDR3 covers 14 residues. V shed 5 bases and J shed 0 bases, with 11 bases lying between them. This CDR3 reads CASSPGLYSYEQYF. The CDR3 DNA reads as TGTGCCAGCAGTCCCGGGTTATACTCCTACGAGCAGTACTTC.

Notes on this clonotype: At one end, the junction sequence differs from germline, possibly due to a read error. V and J are TRBV29-1 and TRBJ1-2, with 10 bases aligning to TRBD1. Germline V gene lookup returns CDR1 SQVTM and CDR2 ANQGSEA. This CDR3 contains 15 residues. The CDR3: CSFQSWRQGAFGHTF. CDR3 DNA: TGCAGCTTCCAAAGTTGGAGACAGGGGGCTTTTGGCCACACCTTC.

This clonotype was recorded a few times. The chain uses TRBV7-8 and TRBJ2-3; 8 bases line up with TRBD2. The CDR3 is 17 amino acids. With V trimmed by 1 base and J by 0 bases, 6 bases remained unmatched. From germline, CDR1 is SGHVS and CDR2 FQNEAQ. In DNA form, the CDR3 reads TGTGCCAGCAGCTTAGATGTCCGGGAGGGAAGCACAGATACGCAGTATTTT. It codes for CASSLDVREGSTDTQYF.

The chain uses TRBV2 and TRBJ2-1; D is perhaps TRBD1 (6 bases). Germline-derived CDR1 and CDR2 are SNHLY and FYNNEI. Between the trimmed V and J ends, which lost 6 bases and 6 bases, there was a span of 15 bases. This CDR3 has 14 amino acids. CDR3 coding DNA: TGTGCCAGCAGGGCAGGGGTTGGGATCAATGAGCAGTTCTTC. Amino acids: CASRAGVGINEQFF.

This clonotype was seen only a few times. The chain couples TRBV20-1 to TRBJ2-1; 11 positions match TRBD2. Germline V CDR1 and CDR2: DFQATT, SNEGSKA (reference sequence). This CDR3 comprises 15 residues. J was trimmed by 6 bases and V by 4 bases; bases with no gene match: 8. The CDR3 is CSATETSGKVNEQFF. CDR3 coding DNA: TGCAGTGCTACCGAGACTAGCGGGAAAGTCAATGAGCAGTTCTTC.

Turning to this clonotype: An end of the junction does not agree with germline; a read error may underlie this. The J gene is TRBJ2-1, the V gene TRBV15; D is ambiguous. CDR1 LNHNV and CDR2 YYDKDF come from the germline V gene (reference sequence). The CDR3 sequence is 13 residues long. CDR3 amino acids: CATSDNSYSEQFF. For the CDR3, the DNA is TGTGCCACCAGCGACAACTCCTACAGTGAGCAGTTCTTC.

This clonotype was found many times. The rearrangement uses TRBV7-9 and TRBJ1-2; D is undetermined. Looked up from germline, CDR1 is SEHNR and CDR2 is FQNEAQ (reference sequence). V lost 1 base and J 4 bases, leaving 7 bases between the germline ends. This CDR3 has 13 residues. In nucleotides, the CDR3 is TGTGCCAGCAGCTTAGGTCACCTCTATGGCTACACCTTC. It is translated as CASSLGHLYGYTF.

The chain carries TRBV20-1 and TRBJ2-1; 8 bases are shared with TRBD2. V lost 6 bases and J lost 2; bases outside the gene matches: 6. CDR3 length: 14 amino acids. From germline, CDR1 is DFQATT and CDR2 SNEGSKA (reference sequence). For the CDR3, the DNA is TGCAGTGCGCCCGGGACTAGTGCCTACAATGAGCAGTTCTTC. Protein sequence: CSAPGTSAYNEQFF.

The chain joins TRBV6-2 or TRBV6-3 to TRBJ2-1; TRBD1 aligns across 9 bases. After removal of 6 bases from V and 5 bases from J, the junction contained 5 bases not matched to a gene. The CDR3 covers 14 residues. From germline, CDR1 is MNHEY and CDR2 SVGEGT. In DNA, the CDR3 is TGTGCCAGCAGGCGGGACAGGGCCCACAATGAGCAGTTCTTC. Translating gives CASRRDRAHNEQFF.

In regard to this clonotype: One end of the junction does not line up with germline, which may come from a read error. The chain combines TRBV5-4 with TRBJ1-4, with a possible D match to TRBD1 (6 bases). The CDR3 runs 13 residues. Germline V gives CDR1 SGHNT, CDR2 YYREEE (reference sequence). The CDR3 DNA reads TGTGCCACCAGGGACATGGGTAATGAAAAACCGTTTTTT. This gives the protein CATRDMGNEKPFF.

This clonotype was counted between two and nine times. V and J are TRBV7-9 and TRBJ1-2; TRBD1 is a possible D gene (5 bases). Per the germline V gene, CDR1 is SEHNR and CDR2 is FQNEAQ (reference sequence). This CDR3 has 15 residues. Deletions cut 1 base from V and 6 bases from J, with 15 bases between. The CDR3 here is CASSLVGAYHNGYTF. CDR3 nucleotide sequence: TGTGCCAGCAGCTTAGTCGGGGCCTATCACAATGGCTACACCTTC. Using reference TRBV7-9 and TRBJ1-2 for the parts outside the CDR3, the full variable domain is DTGVSQNPRHKITKRGQNVTFRCDPISEHNRLYWYRQTLGQGPEFLTYFQNEAQLEKSRLLSDRFSAERPKGSFSTLEIQRTEQGDSAMYLCASSLVGAYHNGYTFGSGTRLTVV.

This clonotype has only one observation. This chain joins TRBV29-1 and TRBJ2-3; 7 nucleotides match TRBD2. CDR3 length: 14 amino acids. CDR1 and CDR2 from the germline V gene are SQVTM and ANQGSEA. Trimming cost V 7 bases and J 5 bases; bases outside gene matches: 12. The CDR3 here is CSALGGGLGDTQYF. CDR3 in DNA: TGCAGCGCCTTGGGGGGGGGACTGGGAGATACGCAGTATTTT.

This clonotype came up a few times. V is TRBV2 and J is TRBJ2-3; 10 bases agree with TRBD2. The CDR3 totals 21 residues. CDR1 SNHLY and CDR2 FYNNEI come from the germline V gene. Losses at the gene ends were 5 bases for V and 5 bases for J; bases not matched to a gene: 25. This CDR3 reads CASSYRTGLELLAGVIDTQYF. The CDR3 DNA follows: TGTGCCAGCAGTTATCGAACAGGGTTGGAACTGCTAGCGGGAGTTATAGATACGCAGTATTTT.

The chain joins TRBV3-1 to TRBJ2-7; no clear D gene. The CDR3 extends over 15 amino acids. Germline CDR1 LGHDT, CDR2 YNNKEL (reference sequence). V lost 1 base and J 7 bases, leaving 17 bases between the germline ends. In DNA, the CDR3 is TGTGCCAGCAGCCAAGGGCCACTAACGGACGGGGAGCAGTACTTC. Its translation: CASSQGPLTDGEQYF.

This clonotype was seen many times. This chain links TRBV27 with TRBJ1-5; no reliable D call. The germline V gene encodes CDR1 MNHEY and CDR2 SMNVEV (reference sequence). The CDR3 totals 13 residues. The V and J ends lost 2 bases and 4 bases respectively, with 6 bases between them. DNA of the CDR3: TGTGCCAGCAGTTTACGTAGAAATCAGCCCCAGCATTTT. It codes for CASSLRRNQPQHF.